This TCR beta chain was obtained from a study of blood T cell repertoires in COVID-19. Across the study: PBMCs, B-cell-depleted T cells, or T cells were the source of the cDNA or gDNA that made up the material.

Original methodology: Reference gene primer amplification in the assay estimated nucleated cell counts. Clones were read by immunoSEQ multiplex PCR, and TCRdb kept only the in-frame ones, dropping some. From that table come the V and J calls and clone size; the DNA was used to work out D and trimming. Among fewer than 500,000 clones, more than 70% were seen once, and the ten largest hold roughly 1.4%. Participant age was about 18 to 89 years, and participants resided in about two dozen US areas. Membership in each cohort depended on participant-reported clinical history. Trimming stripped 3 bases from V and 4 bases from J, with 9 bases between. The CDR3 runs to 14 residues. Germline CDR1 reads MNHNS; CDR2 reads SASEGT.

V is TRBV6-1 and J is TRBJ2-2, with D unclear. The receptor comes from a man younger than 40 who had recovered from COVID-19. Sequenced material: PBMCs or T cells enriched from blood (not recorded which). Here the CDR3 DNA reads TGTGCCAGCAGTGAGTCCAGTTTCACCGGGGAGCTGTTTTTT. Protein sequence: CASSESSFTGELFF.